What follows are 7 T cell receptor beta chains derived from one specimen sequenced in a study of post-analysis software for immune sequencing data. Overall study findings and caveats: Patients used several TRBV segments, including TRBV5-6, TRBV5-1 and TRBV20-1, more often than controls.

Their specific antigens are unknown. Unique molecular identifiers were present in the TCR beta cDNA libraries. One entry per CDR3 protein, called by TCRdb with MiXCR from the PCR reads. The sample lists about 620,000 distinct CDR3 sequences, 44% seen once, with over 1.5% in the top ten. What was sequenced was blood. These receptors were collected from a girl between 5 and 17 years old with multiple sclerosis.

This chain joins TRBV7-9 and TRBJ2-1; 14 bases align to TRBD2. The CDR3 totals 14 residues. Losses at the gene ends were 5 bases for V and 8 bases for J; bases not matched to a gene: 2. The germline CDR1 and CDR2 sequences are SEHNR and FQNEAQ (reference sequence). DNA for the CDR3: TGTGCCAGCAGCGGGACTAGCGGGAGCTATGAGCAGTTCTTC. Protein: CASSGTSGSYEQFF.

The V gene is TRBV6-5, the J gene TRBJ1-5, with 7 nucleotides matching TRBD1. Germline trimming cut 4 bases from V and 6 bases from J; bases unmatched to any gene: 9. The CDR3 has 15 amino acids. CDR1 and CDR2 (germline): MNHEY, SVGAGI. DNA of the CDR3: TGTGCCAGCAGTTTACAGGGGACTTCTGGTCAGCCCCAGCATTTT. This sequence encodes CASSLQGTSGQPQHF.

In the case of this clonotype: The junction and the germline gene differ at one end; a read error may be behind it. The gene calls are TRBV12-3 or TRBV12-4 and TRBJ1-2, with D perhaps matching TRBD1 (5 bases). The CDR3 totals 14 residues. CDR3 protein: CASSPRQLNYGYTF. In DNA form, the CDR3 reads TGTGCCAGCAGTCCCAGACAGCTTAACTATGGCTACACCTTT.

CDR3 coding DNA: TGCAGCGCCGGGGACAGGTATCAGGAAAAACTGTTTTTT. Translation: CSAGDRYQEKLFF. The chain is built from TRBV29-1 and TRBJ1-4; 8 bases agree with TRBD1. The junction had 9 bases not matched to a gene; V was cut back by 7 bases and J by 8 bases. This CDR3 spans 13 amino acids. Germline CDR1 SQVTM, CDR2 ANQGSEA.

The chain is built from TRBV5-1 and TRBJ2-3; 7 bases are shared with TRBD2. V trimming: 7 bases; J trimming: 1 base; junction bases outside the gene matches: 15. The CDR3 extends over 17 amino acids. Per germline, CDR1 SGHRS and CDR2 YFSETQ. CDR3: CASEWYSSGFRTDTQYF. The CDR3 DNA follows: TGCGCCAGCGAATGGTACAGTAGCGGGTTCCGCACAGATACGCAGTATTTT.

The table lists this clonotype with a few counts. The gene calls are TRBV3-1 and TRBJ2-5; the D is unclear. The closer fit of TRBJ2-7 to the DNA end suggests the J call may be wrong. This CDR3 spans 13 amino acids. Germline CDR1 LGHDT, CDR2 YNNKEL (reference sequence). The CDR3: CASSQDYRSEQYF. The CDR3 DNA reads TGTGCCAGCAGCCAAGACTACCGCAGCGAGCAGTACTTC.

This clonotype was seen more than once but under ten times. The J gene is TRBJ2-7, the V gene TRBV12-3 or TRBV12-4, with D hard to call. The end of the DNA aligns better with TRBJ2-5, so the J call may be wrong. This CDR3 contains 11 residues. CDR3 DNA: TGTGCCAGCAGTTCCTCGGTGACCCAGTACTTC. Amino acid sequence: CASSSSVTQYF.